A single sample gave rise to the 11 T cell receptor beta chains below, sequenced in a study of blood T cell repertoires in COVID-19. Repertoires were generated with immunoSEQ multiplex PCR, while TCRdb's copy carries only in-frame clones and drops some. The sample comprises around 260,000 clones, 90% of which are singletons, and 0.9% to 1.2% rests with the top ten. Sequenced sample: PBMCs or T cells enriched from blood (not recorded which). These receptors were taken from a woman under 40 who had recovered from COVID-19.

The chain joins TRBV19 to TRBJ2-3; D gene unclear. The CDR3 totals 13 residues. Per the germline V gene, CDR1 is LNHDA and CDR2 is SQIVND (reference sequence). V was pared by 5 bases and J by 5 bases, with 11 bases between. The CDR3 DNA is TGTGCCAGTAGTTCACAGATGATAGATACGCAGTATTTT. It specifies CASSSQMIDTQYF.

This clone was seen only a few times. Here the CDR3 reads CASSLAAEQFF. The CDR3 DNA reads TGTGCCAGCAGCTTAGCGGCTGAGCAGTTCTTC. The genes are TRBV7-2 and TRBJ2-1; D is unclear. The CDR3 sequence is 11 residues long. Trimming shortened V by 0 bases and J by 9 bases, and 3 bases separated the two germline ends. Germline lookup yields CDR1 SGHTA and CDR2 FQGNSA.

On this clone itself: The sample holds other DNA sequences that translate to the same CDR3. J is TRBJ2-2 and V is TRBV18, with 9 bases fitting TRBD1. Germline V gives CDR1 KGHSH, CDR2 LQKENI. Trimming removed 3 bases from V and 0 bases from J; junction bases left unmatched: 2. The CDR3 runs to 16 residues. CDR3 nucleotide sequence: TGTGCCAGCTCACCTAGGACAGGGGCGAACACCGGGGAGCTGTTTTTT. It yields the protein CASSPRTGANTGELFF.

The J gene is TRBJ2-5, the V gene TRBV5-5, with 7 bases identical to TRBD1. The CDR3 extends over 14 amino acids. Germline V gene sequence: CDR1 SGHKS, CDR2 YYEKEE (reference sequence). Germline trimming cut 4 bases from V and 5 bases from J; bases unmatched to any gene: 8. The CDR3 bases are TGTGCCAGCAGCCCCCTAACAGGGGTGGAGACCCAGTACTTC. Amino acid sequence: CASSPLTGVETQYF. The entire variable domain, with the rest obtained from reference TRBV5-5 and TRBJ2-5, is as follows: DAGVTQSPTHLIKTRGQQVTLRCSPISGHKSVSWYQQVLGQGPQFIFQYYEKEERGRGNFPDRFSARQFPNYSSELNVNALLLGDSALYLCASSPLTGVETQYFGPGTRLLVL.

V and J are TRBV7-6 and TRBJ2-2, with D maybe TRBD2 (5 bases). From germline, CDR1 is SGHVS and CDR2 FNYEAQ. Trimming took 1 base from V and 4 from J, leaving 16 bases between them. The length of the CDR3 is 17 residues. The CDR3 nucleotides are TGTGCCAGCAGCTTAGATTTTCGGGAAGGTGGCACCGGGGAGCTGTTTTTT. It encodes CASSLDFREGGTGELFF.

The J gene is TRBJ2-1, the V gene TRBV10-2; 8 nucleotides match TRBD1. The ends lost 6 bases at V and 9 bases at J; junction bases unmatched: 13. The CDR3 runs to 15 residues. Germline values: CDR1 WSHSY, CDR2 SAAADI. The CDR3 DNA follows: TGCGCCAGCAGAGGGCCGGGACAGGTATCTATTGAGCAGTTCTTC. This encodes CASRGPGQVSIEQFF.

This chain joins TRBV28 and TRBJ1-2; D is possibly TRBD1 (5 bases). Germline-derived CDR1 and CDR2 are MDHEN and SYDVKM. Trimming left V 3 bases short and J 4 bases short, with 15 bases between. The CDR3 totals 15 residues. CDR3 sequence: CASSLDAGLGYGYTF. Here the CDR3 DNA reads TGTGCCAGCAGTTTGGACGCAGGGCTCGGCTATGGCTACACCTTC.

The chain carries TRBV7-6 and TRBJ2-7; 11 bases are a match to TRBD2. The V gene end was trimmed by 5 bases and the J gene end by 3 bases; junction bases not matched to a gene: 12. CDR1 SGHVS and CDR2 FNYEAQ come from the germline V gene. This CDR3 region has 17 residues. CDR3 nucleotide sequence: TGTGCCAGCAGCCCCCGACTAGCGGGATTGAGGGGCTACGAGCAGTACTTC. This encodes CASSPRLAGLRGYEQYF.

V and J are TRBV28 and TRBJ2-1; 12 bases map to TRBD2. Germline loops: CDR1 MDHEN, CDR2 SYDVKM. Losses at the gene ends were 6 bases for V and 6 bases for J; bases not matched to a gene: 12. The CDR3 runs 17 residues. The CDR3 region has the DNA TGTGCCAGCAGGCCGCCTAGCGGGAGGGCCAGTCCCAATGAGCAGTTCTTC. This gives the protein CASRPPSGRASPNEQFF.

The V and J genes are TRBV13 and TRBJ2-2; 8 bases line up with TRBD1. V lost 2 bases, J lost 9 bases, and 2 bases stayed unmatched. There are 13 residues in the CDR3. Germline loops: CDR1 PRHDT, CDR2 FYEKMQ (reference sequence). CDR3 sequence (DNA): TGTGCCAGCAGCTTACAGGGGGCCCGGGAGCTGTTTTTT. Translated: CASSLQGARELFF. Full variable domain (rest looked up from reference TRBV13 and TRBJ2-2): AAGVIQSPRHLIKEKRETATLKCYPIPRHDTVYWYQQGPGQDPQFLISFYEKMQSDKGSIPDRFSAQQFSDYHSELNMSSLELGDSALYFCASSLQGARELFFGEGSRLTVL.

The chain recombines TRBV3-1 (or the pseudogene TRBV3-2) with TRBJ2-2, with 14 bases lining up with TRBD2. V lost 3 bases and J lost 3; bases outside the gene matches: 3. The CDR3 totals 17 residues. Looked up from germline, CDR1 is LGHDT and CDR2 is YNNKEL (reference sequence). CDR3 amino acids: CASSHPGLAGDTGELFF. The CDR3 DNA reads TGTGCCAGCAGCCATCCGGGACTAGCGGGAGACACCGGGGAGCTGTTTTTT.